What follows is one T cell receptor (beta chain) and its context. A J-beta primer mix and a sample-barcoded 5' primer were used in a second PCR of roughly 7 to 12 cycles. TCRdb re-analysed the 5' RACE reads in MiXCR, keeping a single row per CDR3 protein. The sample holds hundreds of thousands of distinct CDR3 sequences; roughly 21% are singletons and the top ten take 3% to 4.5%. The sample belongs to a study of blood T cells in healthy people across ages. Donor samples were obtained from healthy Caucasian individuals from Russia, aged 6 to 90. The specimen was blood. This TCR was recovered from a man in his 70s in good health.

DNA for the CDR3: TGTGCCCTTGACTTGGGACTAGGGGGCACAGATACGCAGTATTTT. Residues: CALDLGLGGTDTQYF. The V call is TRBV7-9, the J call TRBJ2-3, with 8 bases fitting TRBD2. The germline V gene has CDR1 SEHNR and CDR2 FQNEAQ (reference sequence). The V gene end was trimmed by 11 bases and the J gene end by 1 base; junction bases not matched to a gene: 11. This CDR3 has 15 residues.